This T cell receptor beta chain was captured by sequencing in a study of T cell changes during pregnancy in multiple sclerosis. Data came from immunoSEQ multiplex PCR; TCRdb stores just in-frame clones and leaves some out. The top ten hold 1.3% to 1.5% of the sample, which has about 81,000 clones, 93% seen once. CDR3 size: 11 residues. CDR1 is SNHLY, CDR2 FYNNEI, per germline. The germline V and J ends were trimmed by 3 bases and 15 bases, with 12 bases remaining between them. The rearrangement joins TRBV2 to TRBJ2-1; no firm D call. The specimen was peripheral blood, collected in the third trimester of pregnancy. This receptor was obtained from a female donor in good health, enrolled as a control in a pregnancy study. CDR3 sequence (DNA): TGTGCCAGCAGTGAGACGACTGTCCGGTTCTTC. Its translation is CASSETTVRFF.